Sequencing of this TCR beta chain was carried out in a study of blood T cell repertoires in COVID-19. Study-level background: Collection of acute and convalescent COVID-19 samples took place in the United States, Italy and Spain.

Trimming took off 2 bases at V and 3 bases at J, with 11 bases between the two ends. Germline CDR1 and CDR2: SEHNR and FQNEAQ (reference sequence). The CDR3 contains 15 residues. Sequencing used immunoSEQ multiplex PCR; TCRdb keeps in-frame clones, though not all of them. The data hold 95,000 to 150,000 clones, with roughly 84% observed a single time. In assigning cohorts, the study relied on participant-reported clinical history. The study counted Cohort 3 donors as recovered given two negative PCRs, clearance, or symptom resolution. This sequence joins TRBV7-9 and TRBJ2-4; tentatively, D is TRBD2 (5 bases). Specimen: PBMCs or T cells enriched from blood (not recorded which). The TCR sequence derives from a woman in her twenties or thirties who had recovered from COVID-19. CDR3 bases: TGTGCCAGCAGCTTAAGAGGGTCGGGCAAAAACATTCAGTACTTC. It translates to CASSLRGSGKNIQYF.